The 13 T cell receptor beta chains below come from one sample, sequenced in a study of OX40 agonist ivuxolimab in advanced cancers. Libraries were prepared by immunoSEQ multiplex PCR; TCRdb keeps only in-frame clonotypes and omits some of them. The profile shows 75,000 to 90,000 clones, 75% to 95% of them singletons. The material sequenced was CD4+ or CD8+ T cells sorted from blood, taken in a trial of the OX40 agonist ivuxolimab. The receptors derive from an adult with an advanced solid tumor such as melanoma, head and neck, liver or kidney cancer.

The V call is TRBV6-5, the J call TRBJ2-1; TRBD2 matches at 9 bases. This CDR3 contains 15 residues. V lost 2 bases, J lost 6 bases, and 5 bases stayed unmatched. The germline V gene has CDR1 MNHEY and CDR2 SVGAGI. The CDR3 bases are TGTGCCAGCAGTTACGCTAGCGGGGCCTCCAATGAGCAGTTCTTC. This gives the protein CASSYASGASNEQFF.

The rearrangement links TRBV7-9 to TRBJ2-3; 11 bases match TRBD2. Trimming at V came to 2 bases and at J to 6 bases, leaving 7 bases not matched to a gene. In germline, CDR1 is SEHNR, CDR2 FQNEAQ (reference sequence). This CDR3 has 16 amino acids. CDR3 coding DNA: TGTGCCAGCAGCTTATCTAGCGGGGGGATGACGGATACGCAGTATTTT. As protein: CASSLSSGGMTDTQYF.

J is TRBJ1-5 and V is TRBV4-1; D gene unclear. Germline V gene sequence: CDR1 MGHRA, CDR2 YSYEKL. V lost 1 base to trimming and J lost 6 bases, with 13 bases between them. The CDR3 runs 15 residues. CDR3 nucleotides: TGCGCCAGCAGCCAAGGTTTAAGGGCGGGTCAGCCCCAGCATTTT. Translated: CASSQGLRAGQPQHF.

This chain uses TRBV30 with TRBJ2-7; D uncertain. Per germline, CDR1 GTSNPN and CDR2 SVGIG (reference sequence). Deletions cut 5 bases from V and 2 bases from J, with 10 bases between. CDR3 length equals 12 residues. The CDR3 nucleotides read TGTGCCTGGGGTGGCCTCACCTACGAGCAGTACTTC. Translating it yields CAWGGLTYEQYF.

The rearrangement links TRBV4-2 to TRBJ1-1, with TRBD1 matching 7 bases. This CDR3 region has 13 residues. The V segment lost 2 bases and the J segment 8 bases; nucleotides outside the gene matches: 5. Germline CDR1 reads LGHNA; CDR2 reads YNFKEQ. The CDR3 sequence: CASSQRTGREAFF. DNA of the CDR3: TGTGCCAGCAGCCAACGGACAGGAAGGGAAGCTTTCTTT.

The rearrangement links TRBV11-2 to TRBJ2-1, with 9 bases lining up with TRBD2. Germline CDR1 reads SGHAT; CDR2 reads FQNNGV. This CDR3 is built from 15 residues. The trim removed 1 base at V and 6 bases at J, leaving 4 bases unmatched. The CDR3 DNA is TGTGCCAGCAGCTTAGTGCGGGGGGGTCTCAATGAGCAGTTCTTC. The encoded protein is CASSLVRGGLNEQFF.

A few counts support this clone. In DNA, the CDR3 is TGTGCCCAAACGACAGGAGAAAATGAAAAACTGTTTTTT. Translating gives CAQTTGENEKLFF. The V and J genes are TRBV30 and TRBJ1-4, with a weak D call TRBD1 (6 bases). The CDR3 length is 13 residues. V dropped 8 bases and J dropped 5 bases, with 15 bases sitting between them. In germline, CDR1 is GTSNPN, CDR2 SVGIG (reference sequence).

The rearrangement uses TRBV6-5 and TRBJ1-1, with D unresolved. Germline values: CDR1 MNHEY, CDR2 SVGAGI. Deletions cut 0 bases from V and 0 bases from J, with 8 bases between. There are 15 residues in the CDR3. The CDR3 loop reads CASSYSEGMNTEAFF. The CDR3 DNA sequence: TGTGCCAGCAGTTACTCGGAGGGTATGAACACTGAAGCTTTCTTT.

CDR3 sequence: CASSQELAGSTDTQYF. The CDR3 bases are TGCGCCAGCAGCCAAGAATTAGCGGGGAGCACAGATACGCAGTATTTT. The chain is built from TRBV4-3 and TRBJ2-3, with 8 bases identical to TRBD2. From germline, CDR1 is LGHNA and CDR2 YSLEER. V was clipped by 0 bases and J by 0 bases; unmatched bases: 2. CDR3 length: 16 amino acids.

The chain uses TRBV6-7 and TRBJ1-5; 7 positions agree with TRBD1. Being an ORF, TRBV6-7 has a function that is uncertain. This CDR3 contains 18 residues. Trimming cost V 6 bases and J 0 bases; bases outside gene matches: 14. The CDR3 DNA is TGTGCCAGCAGAGACGACAGGGACCGGGCTATTAGCAATCAGCCCCAGCATTTT. Translated, it gives CASRDDRDRAISNQPQHF.

The genes are TRBV25-1 and TRBJ1-3; D uncertain. V was trimmed by 4 bases and J by 2 bases, leaving 0 bases between them. There are 11 residues in the CDR3. CDR1 and CDR2 (germline): MGHDK, SYGVNS. CDR3 nucleotide sequence: TGTGCCAGCAGTGCTGGAAACACCATATATTTT. The encoded protein is CASSAGNTIYF.

This clone occurred once. The rearrangement joins TRBV9 to TRBJ2-1, with 7 bases fitting TRBD2. CDR3 length: 13 residues. V trimming: 7 bases; J trimming: 5 bases; junction bases outside the gene matches: 6. Looked up from germline, CDR1 is SGDLS and CDR2 is YYNGEE. The CDR3 protein is CASGWLADNEQFF. The DNA for the CDR3 is TGTGCCAGCGGGTGGCTAGCGGACAATGAGCAGTTCTTC.

The V and J genes are TRBV27 and TRBJ2-1; no clear D. Germline CDR1 is MNHEY and CDR2 is SMNVEV (reference sequence). The V end was cut by 4 bases, the J end by 7 bases, with 14 bases between. The CDR3 is made up of 14 amino acids. As DNA, the CDR3 is TGTGCCAGCAGTTATGAACCCCCGGGTAATGAGCAGTTCTTC. As protein: CASSYEPPGNEQFF.